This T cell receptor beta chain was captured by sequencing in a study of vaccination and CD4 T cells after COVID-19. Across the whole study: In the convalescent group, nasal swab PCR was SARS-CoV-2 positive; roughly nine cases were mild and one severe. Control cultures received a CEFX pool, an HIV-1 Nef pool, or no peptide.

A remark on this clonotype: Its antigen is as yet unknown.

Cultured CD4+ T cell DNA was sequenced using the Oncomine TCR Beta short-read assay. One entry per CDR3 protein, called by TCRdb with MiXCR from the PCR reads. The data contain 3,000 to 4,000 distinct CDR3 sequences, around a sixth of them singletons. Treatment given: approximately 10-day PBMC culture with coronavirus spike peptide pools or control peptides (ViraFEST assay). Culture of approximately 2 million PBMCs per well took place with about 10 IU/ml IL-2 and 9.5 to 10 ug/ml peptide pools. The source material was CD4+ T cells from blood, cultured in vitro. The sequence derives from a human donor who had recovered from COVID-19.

The CDR3 nucleotides read TGTGCCAGCAGCTCGGTTCGTTCTAGGGATGAGCAGTTCTTC. Amino acid sequence: CASSSVRSRDEQFF. This chain uses TRBV25-1 with TRBJ2-1; D remains ambiguous. Trimming took 6 bases from V and 8 from J, leaving 17 bases between them. Looked up from germline, CDR1 is MGHDK and CDR2 is SYGVNS. The length of the CDR3 is 14 residues.